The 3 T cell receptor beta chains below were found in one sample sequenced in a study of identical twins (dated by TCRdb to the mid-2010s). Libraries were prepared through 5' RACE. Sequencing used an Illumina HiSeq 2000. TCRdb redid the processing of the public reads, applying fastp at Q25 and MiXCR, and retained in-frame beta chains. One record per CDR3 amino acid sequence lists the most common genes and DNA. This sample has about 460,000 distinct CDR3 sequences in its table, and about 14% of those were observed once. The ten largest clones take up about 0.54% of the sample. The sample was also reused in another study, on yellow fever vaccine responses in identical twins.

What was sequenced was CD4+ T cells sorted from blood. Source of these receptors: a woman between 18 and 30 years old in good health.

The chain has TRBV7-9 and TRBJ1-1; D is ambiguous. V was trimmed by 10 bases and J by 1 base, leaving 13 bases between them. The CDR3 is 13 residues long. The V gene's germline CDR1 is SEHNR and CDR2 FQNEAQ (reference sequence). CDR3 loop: CATARERNTEAFF. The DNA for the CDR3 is TGTGCCACTGCGAGGGAGAGGAACACTGAAGCTTTCTTT. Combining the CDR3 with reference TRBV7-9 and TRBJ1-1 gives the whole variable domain DTGVSQNPRHKITKRGQNVTFRCDPISEHNRLYWYRQTLGQGPEFLTYFQNEAQLEKSRLLSDRFSAERPKGSFSTLEIQRTEQGDSAMYLCATARERNTEAFFGQGTRLTVV.

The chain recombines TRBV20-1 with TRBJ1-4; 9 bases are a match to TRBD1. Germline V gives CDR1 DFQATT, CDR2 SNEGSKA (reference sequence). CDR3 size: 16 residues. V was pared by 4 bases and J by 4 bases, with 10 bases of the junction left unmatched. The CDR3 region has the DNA TGCAGTGCTATTCCCGGGACAGGGTCCGATAATGAAAAACTGTTTTTT. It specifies CSAIPGTGSDNEKLFF.

The CDR3 spells CASSLGPGQGNEQYF. In DNA form, the CDR3 reads TGTGCCAGCTCTCTAGGGCCGGGACAGGGGAACGAGCAGTACTTC. V and J are TRBV18 and TRBJ2-7; 10 bases fit TRBD1. The CDR3 spans 15 residues. Germline trimming cut 6 bases from V and 5 bases from J; bases unmatched to any gene: 10. The germline CDR1 and CDR2 sequences are KGHSH and LQKENI.